Given below is one TCR beta chain in context. Its binding antigen is unknown. No quality values exist for individual bases; no much larger clone is one base distant. This entry comes from a study of response to subunit inactivated influenza vaccine (dated by TCRdb to the late 2010s). At the level of the whole study: Deep quantitative profiling of the T cell receptor repertoire was used in the study to follow responses to a trivalent subunit inactivated influenza vaccine.

Findings and caveats that apply to the study as a whole: The authors proposed that each seasonal influenza vaccination may bring in only a limited number of new T cells.

Library preparation used RT-PCR. Sequencing was performed on an Illumina HiSeq 2500. The public reads were quality trimmed at Q25 with fastp and then assembled into clones with MiXCR by TCRdb, keeping productive beta chains. Every CDR3 protein is listed once, alongside the most common genes and DNA of its rows. In this sample the table shows some 550,000 distinct CDR3 sequences, 20% to 25% of which occur a single time. 2.8% of the sample goes to the ten largest clones. Cut back by 0 bases and 10 bases, the V and J ends lie 16 bases apart. Per the germline V gene, LGHNA is the CDR1 and YSLEER is the CDR2. From cysteine to phenylalanine, the CDR3 is 15 amino acids long. Just CDR3 DNA is preserved here, 45 bases in frame from base 1. This sample was also put to use in a study of T cells expressing NK-cell markers. According to the second study: 5'RACE template switching, by which a universal primer site and unique molecular identifiers were added, was used to make TCR beta cDNA libraries. Three sorted T-cell subsets (CD3+CD56+NKG2C+, CD3+CD56+NKG2C- and CD3+CD56-NKG2C+) from about 8 donors had their TCR beta-chain repertoires profiled. Among the eight sequenced donors, seven were HCMV-seropositive and one was HCMV-seronegative. To restrict sorting to alphabetaTCR-expressing T cells, an anti-gammadeltaTCR antibody was added in several experiments. In roughly 6 donors, the dominant CD3+CD56+NKG2C+ clonotypes were found to rank among the top 10 CD8+ clonotypes and to make up about 1.0-7.0% of CD8+ T cells. Those dominant clonotypes were again the most abundant among CD3+CD56-NKG2C+ cells in a handful of donors, at about 25-60.1%. Whether the expanded NKG2C-expressing T cell clones were specific for HCMV antigens was left unclear. All eight donors whose samples were sequenced were randomly selected healthy volunteers, three of them men and five women. HCMV serostatus was determined by detecting HCMV-specific IgG in serum with a commercial ELISA kit. Ficoll density gradient centrifugation was used to isolate peripheral blood mononuclear cells from blood. Using Miltenyi isolation kits, CD4+ and CD8+ T cells were isolated from PBMC through magnetic immunoseparation. Priming for cDNA synthesis came from the TCR beta constant segment, and two successive PCR amplification steps followed. Sequencing of the libraries produced 2 x 150 bp reads on Illumina HiSeq 2000/2500, MiSeq or NextSeq. MIGEC was used to demultiplex reads and group reads by UMI, and MiTCR was used to assemble and quantify clonotypes. To exclude erroneous sequences, any TCR cDNA sequence not supported by at least two reads was discarded. Downstream repertoire analysis used the tcR package, and clonotypes were matched across fractions by CDR3 nucleotide sequence plus V segment. VDJmatch was used to annotate antigen specificity against VDJdb, with one amino acid substitution allowed in CDR3.

Sequenced material: CD4+ T cells sorted from PBMCs, taken 11 to 12 days after vaccination. The TCR comes from a man aged 50-60 years who received an inactivated influenza vaccine. Donor details come from another sample of the same person, matched by shared clones. The receptor chain draws on TRBV4-3 and TRBJ2-1; the D gene assignment is ambiguous. The DNA is as follows: TGCGCCAGCAGCCAAGATGTAGTAGCCAATAGGGAGCAGTTCTTC. This yields the protein CASSQDVVANREQFF.